The source of this T cell receptor (beta chain) is a study of blood T cell repertoires in COVID-19. On the study more broadly: The analysed material was cDNA or gDNA that came from T cells, B-cell-depleted T cells, or PBMCs.

The repertoire was sequenced with immunoSEQ multiplex PCR; TCRdb's copy has only in-frame clones and lacks some. The sample contains about 27,000 clones, around 67% of which appear only once. The CDR3 sequence is 14 residues long. Germline values: CDR1 MGHDK, CDR2 SYGVNS. V lost 2 bases and J lost 11, with 15 bases in between. Sequencing was done on a sample of peripheral blood. V and J are TRBV25-1 and TRBJ1-4; a possible D gene is TRBD1 (5 bases). This clonotype was sampled from a man in his 60s with active or convalescent COVID-19. The CDR3 nucleotides are TGTGCCAGCAGTGAAGGGACGGCAGCGGGGAAACTGTTTTTT. The encoded protein is CASSEGTAAGKLFF.